This T cell receptor beta chain appears in the sequencing data of a study of blood T cell repertoires in COVID-19. TCRdb's table, derived via immunoSEQ multiplex PCR, lists solely in-frame clones and lacks some. The sample includes approximately 160,000 clones, roughly nine tenths of them seen just once. The germline gives CDR1 LNHDA, CDR2 SQIVND (reference sequence). This CDR3 spans 13 amino acids. V lost 6 bases and J lost 1, with 8 bases in between. This sequence was found in a woman in her 70s with acute or convalescent COVID-19. The V gene is TRBV19, the J gene TRBJ2-3; tentative D call: TRBD1 (6 bases). Sequencing input: peripheral blood. DNA of the CDR3: TGTGCCAGTAGGGGGGCCGGCACAGATACGCAGTATTTT. Its translation: CASRGAGTDTQYF.